The 2 T cell receptor beta chains presented below share a single source sample, sequenced in a study of T cell repertoires in cytomegalovirus infection. Using its own MiXCR run on the reads, TCRdb lists one record per CDR3 protein. This repertoire shows about 470,000 distinct CDR3 sequences, more than 40% found once; its top ten account for around 44%. Their antigens remain unidentified. This sample comprised cultured PBMCs, obtained from culture after CMV antigen stimulation. These receptors all come from a human donor in good health (CMV status not recorded). Some clones in this sample may be carry-over from other donors' samples.

V usage is TRBV4-2 and J usage is TRBJ2-3; 7 bases are a match to TRBD2. The ends lost 1 base at V and 2 bases at J; junction bases unmatched: 0. CDR1 and CDR2 from the germline V gene are LGHNA and YNFKEQ. The CDR3 sequence is 14 residues long. The CDR3 sequence: CASSQGDYTDTQYF. As DNA, the CDR3 is TGTGCCAGCAGCCAAGGGGACTACACAGATACGCAGTATTTT.

The CDR3 sequence: CASSQGTARGYTF. The CDR3 region has the DNA TGTGCCAGCAGCCAAGGGACAGCAAGAGGCTACACCTTC. V usage is TRBV4-2 and J usage is TRBJ1-2; D may be TRBD1 (6 bases). Germline assignment: CDR1 LGHNA and CDR2 YNFKEQ. Trimming took off 1 base at V and 8 bases at J, with 11 bases between the two ends. There are 13 residues in the CDR3.